The 7 T cell receptor beta chains reported below all come from one sample, sequenced in a study of CD8+ T cells in alopecia areata. Extraction and reverse transcription of RNA yielded cDNA as the sequencing template. Clones were sequenced by immunoSEQ multiplex PCR, and TCRdb holds only the in-frame ones, with some missing. This sample comprises about 270,000 clones, none seen once only. The sorting of pooled cutaneous lymph node cells relied on CD4, CD8alpha, NKG2D, NKG2ACE and other markers. Specimen: CD4+ T cells sorted from a lymph node. These receptors were taken from a C3H/HeJ mouse with alopecia areata. For the strain, the MHC haplotype given is H2-k.

This clone was counted between two and nine times. Gene names follow the mouse nomenclature. The read stops 4 residues short of the end of the CDR3; the missing end is completed from the germline J gene. This sample includes further DNA sequences coding for the same CDR3. This chain uses TRBV19 with TRBJ2-5, with 7 bases lining up with TRBD1. Germline CDR1 is FNHDT and CDR2 is SITEND (reference sequence). The CDR3 totals 13 residues. The CDR3 reads CASSRQGRDTQYF. The CDR3 bases that were read are TGTGCCAGCAGTAGACAGGGAAGGGAC.

This clone was counted between two and nine times. All gene names here are mouse names. The read gets to within 4 residues of the CDR3 end, and the germline J gene fills in the rest. The V and J genes are TRBV17 and TRBJ2-2; D possibly corresponds to TRBD2 (7 bases). The ends were cut back, 3 bases at V and 4 bases at J, with 15 bases in the middle. Per germline, CDR1 MNHDT and CDR2 YYDKIL. The length of the CDR3 is 16 residues. Partial CDR3 DNA: TGTGCTAGCAGTAGTTGGGGGGCGCGGGGCACCGGG. It specifies CASSSWGARGTG. The whole CDR3 protein reads CASSSWGARGTGQLYF.

This clone appeared a few times. Gene names and germline refer to mouse. At the DNA level, this CDR3 is encoded by other sequences in the same sample as well. The CDR3 protein is CASGGGQGANTGQLYF. The sequenced part of the CDR3 DNA is TGTGCCAGCGGTGGGGGACAGGGCGCAAACACCGGG. The V call is TRBV13-2, the J call TRBJ2-2, with 9 bases aligning to TRBD1. The read halts 4 residues ahead of the CDR3 end, with the missing end drawn from the germline J gene. Per germline, CDR1 NNHNN and CDR2 SYGAGS (reference sequence). The CDR3 spans 16 residues. J lost 0 bases, V lost 3 bases, and 3 bases had no gene match.

To note about this clone: The listed genes are named as in mouse. The read terminates 3 residues before the CDR3 end, so the remaining end is supplied by the germline J gene. Distinct nucleotide sequences in the sample also encode this CDR3. The chain joins TRBV13-1 to TRBJ1-6; D uncertain. TRBJ1-6 is known as an ORF, though its function is uncertain. CDR3 size: 12 residues. Trimming took 3 bases from V and 8 from J, leaving 6 bases between them. CDR1 is NSHNY and CDR2 is SYGAGN in the germline V gene. The chain's CDR3 is CASSGQDSPLYF. The part of the CDR3 DNA that was read is TGTGCCAGCAGTGGTCAAGATTCGCCC.

Only a few counts were recorded for this clone. Mouse gene names and germline throughout. The CDR3 end is not reached by the read, which stops 4 residues before it; the germline J gene fills it in. The sample contains more than one DNA sequence encoding this CDR3. The chain carries TRBV31 and TRBJ2-2, with D possibly TRBD1 on 5 matching bases. The germline V gene encodes CDR1 GKSSPN and CDR2 SITVG. V lost 0 bases and J 1 base, leaving 6 bases between the germline ends. The CDR3 has 14 residues. CDR3 region: CAWSLQGNTGQLYF. CDR3 DNA (partial): TGTGCCTGGAGTCTGCAGGGAAACACCGGG.

With regard to this clone: Gene names denote mouse genes. The read ends 4 residues early relative to the CDR3; the germline J gene fills the gap. The rearrangement links TRBV19 to TRBJ2-7; 10 bases line up with TRBD1. V gave up 5 bases and J gave up 2 bases; unmatched junction bases: 7. This CDR3 is built from 15 residues. The germline V gene has CDR1 FNHDT and CDR2 SITEND (reference sequence). The sequenced CDR3 bases are TGTGCCAGCAGGCCCGGGACAGGGGAGACCTAT. Amino acid sequence: CASRPGTGETY. In full, the CDR3 is CASRPGTGETYEQYF.

This clone was seen a handful of times. The listed genes are named as in mouse. The CDR3 end falls 4 residues outside the read, so it is completed with the germline J gene. The rearrangement joins TRBV13-3 to TRBJ2-5; D is ambiguous. The CDR3 is made up of 12 amino acids. CDR1 is NNHDY and CDR2 is SYVADS in the germline V gene. CDR3 sequence: CASSDVGDTQYF. The CDR3 bases that were read are TGTGCCAGCAGTGATGTAGGAGAC.